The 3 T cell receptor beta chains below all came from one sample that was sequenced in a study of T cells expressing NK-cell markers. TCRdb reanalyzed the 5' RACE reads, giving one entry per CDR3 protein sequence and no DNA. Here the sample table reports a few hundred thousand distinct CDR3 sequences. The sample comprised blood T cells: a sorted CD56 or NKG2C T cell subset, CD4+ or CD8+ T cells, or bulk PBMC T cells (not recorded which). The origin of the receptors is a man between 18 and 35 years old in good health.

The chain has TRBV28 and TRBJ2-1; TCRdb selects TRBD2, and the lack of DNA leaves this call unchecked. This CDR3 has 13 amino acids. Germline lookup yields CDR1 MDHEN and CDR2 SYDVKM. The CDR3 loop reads CASSPRGPSEQFF. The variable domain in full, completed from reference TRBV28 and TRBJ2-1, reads DVKVTQSSRYLVKRTGEKVFLECVQDMDHENMFWYRQDPGLGLRLIYFSYDVKMKEKGDIPEGYSVSREKKERFSLILESASTNQTSMYLCASSPRGPSEQFFGPGTRLTVL.

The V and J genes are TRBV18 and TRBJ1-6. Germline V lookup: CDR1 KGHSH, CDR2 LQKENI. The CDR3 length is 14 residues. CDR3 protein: CASSPLANGSPLHF. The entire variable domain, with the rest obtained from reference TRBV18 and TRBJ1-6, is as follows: NAGVMQNPRHLVRRRGQEARLRCSPMKGHSHVYWYRQLPEEGLKFMVYLQKENIIDESGMPKERFSAEFPKEGPSILRIQQVVRGDSAAYFCASSPLANGSPLHFGNGTRLTVT.

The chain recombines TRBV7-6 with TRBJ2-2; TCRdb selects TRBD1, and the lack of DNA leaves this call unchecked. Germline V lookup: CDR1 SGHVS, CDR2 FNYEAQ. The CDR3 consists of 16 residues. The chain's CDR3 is CASSQGERLLTGELFF.